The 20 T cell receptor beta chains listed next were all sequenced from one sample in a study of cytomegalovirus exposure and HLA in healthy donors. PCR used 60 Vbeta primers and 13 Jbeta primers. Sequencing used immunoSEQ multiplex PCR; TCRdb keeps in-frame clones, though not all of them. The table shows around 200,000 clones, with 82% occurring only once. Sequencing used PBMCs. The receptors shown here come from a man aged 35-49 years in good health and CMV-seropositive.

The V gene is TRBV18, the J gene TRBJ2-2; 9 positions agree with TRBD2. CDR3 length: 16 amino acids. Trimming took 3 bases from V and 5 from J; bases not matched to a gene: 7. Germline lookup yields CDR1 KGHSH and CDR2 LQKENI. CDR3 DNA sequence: TGTGCCAGCTCACCGTCACTAGCGGGCGGGACCGGGGAGCTGTTTTTT. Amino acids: CASSPSLAGGTGELFF.

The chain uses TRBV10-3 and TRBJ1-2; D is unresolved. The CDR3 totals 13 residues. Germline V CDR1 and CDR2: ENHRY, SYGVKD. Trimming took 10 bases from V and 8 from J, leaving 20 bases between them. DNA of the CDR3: TGTGCCAACTCCGTCGACCCAGCCGGGGGCTACACCTTC. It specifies CANSVDPAGGYTF.

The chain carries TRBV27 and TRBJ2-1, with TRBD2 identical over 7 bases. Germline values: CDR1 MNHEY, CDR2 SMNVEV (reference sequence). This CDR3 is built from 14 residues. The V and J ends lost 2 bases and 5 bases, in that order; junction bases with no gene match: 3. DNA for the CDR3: TGTGCCAGCAGTTTAGCGGGAGTGCACAATGAGCAGTTCTTC. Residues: CASSLAGVHNEQFF.

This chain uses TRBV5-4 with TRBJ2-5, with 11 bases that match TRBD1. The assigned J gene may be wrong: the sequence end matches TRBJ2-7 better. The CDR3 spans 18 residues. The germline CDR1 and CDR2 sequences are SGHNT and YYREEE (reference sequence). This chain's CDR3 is CASSWDRGAPQTSYEQYF. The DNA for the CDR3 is TGTGCCAGCAGCTGGGACAGGGGGGCCCCACAAACATCCTACGAGCAGTACTTC.

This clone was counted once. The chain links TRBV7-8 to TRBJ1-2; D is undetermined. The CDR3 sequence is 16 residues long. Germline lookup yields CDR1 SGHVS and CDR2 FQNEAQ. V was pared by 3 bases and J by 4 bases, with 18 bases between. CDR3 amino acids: CASSFYLRSGGYGYTF. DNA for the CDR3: TGTGCCAGCAGCTTTTATCTTCGGTCTGGAGGCTATGGCTACACCTTC.

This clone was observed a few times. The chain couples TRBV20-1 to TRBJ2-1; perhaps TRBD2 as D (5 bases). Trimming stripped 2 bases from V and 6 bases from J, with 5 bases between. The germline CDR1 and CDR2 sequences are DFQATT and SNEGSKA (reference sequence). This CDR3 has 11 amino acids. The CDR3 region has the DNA TGCAGTGCTAGAACTAGCAATGAGCAGTTCTTC. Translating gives CSARTSNEQFF.

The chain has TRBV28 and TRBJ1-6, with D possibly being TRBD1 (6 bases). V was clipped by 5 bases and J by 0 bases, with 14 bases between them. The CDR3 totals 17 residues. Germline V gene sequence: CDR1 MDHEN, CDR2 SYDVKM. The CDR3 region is CASSDWGRSSYNSPLHF. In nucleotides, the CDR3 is TGTGCCAGCAGTGACTGGGGGCGGAGCTCCTATAATTCACCCCTCCACTTT.

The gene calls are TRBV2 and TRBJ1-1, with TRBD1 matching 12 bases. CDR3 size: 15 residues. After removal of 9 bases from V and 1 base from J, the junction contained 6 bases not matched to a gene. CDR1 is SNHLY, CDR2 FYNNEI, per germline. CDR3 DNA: TGTGCCAGTCCCGGGACAGGGGGCAAGAACACTGAAGCTTTCTTT. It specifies CASPGTGGKNTEAFF.

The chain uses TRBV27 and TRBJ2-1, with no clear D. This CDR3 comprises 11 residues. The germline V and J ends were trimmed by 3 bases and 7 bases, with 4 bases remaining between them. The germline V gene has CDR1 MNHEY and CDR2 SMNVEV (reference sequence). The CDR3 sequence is CASSFGNEQFF. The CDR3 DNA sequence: TGTGCCAGCAGTTTCGGGAATGAGCAGTTCTTC.

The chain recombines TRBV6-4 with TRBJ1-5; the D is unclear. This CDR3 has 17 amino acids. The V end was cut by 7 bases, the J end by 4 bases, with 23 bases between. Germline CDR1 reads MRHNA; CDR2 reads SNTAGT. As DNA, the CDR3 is TGTGCCAGCACGCAGCGCGTAGGAGCTATAGATAATCAGCCCCAGCATTTT. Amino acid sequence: CASTQRVGAIDNQPQHF.

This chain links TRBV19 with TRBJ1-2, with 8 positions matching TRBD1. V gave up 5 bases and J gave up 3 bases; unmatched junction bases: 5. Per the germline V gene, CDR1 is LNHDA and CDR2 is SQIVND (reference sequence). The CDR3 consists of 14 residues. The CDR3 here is CASSWAGGDYGYTF. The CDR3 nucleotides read TGTGCCAGTAGTTGGGCAGGGGGCGACTATGGCTACACCTTC.

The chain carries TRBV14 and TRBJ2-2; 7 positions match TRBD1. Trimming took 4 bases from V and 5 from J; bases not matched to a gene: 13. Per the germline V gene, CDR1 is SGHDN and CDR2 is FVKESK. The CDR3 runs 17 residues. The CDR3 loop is CASSPSTGTEKTGELFF. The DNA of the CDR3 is TGTGCCAGCAGCCCGTCGACCGGGACAGAAAAAACCGGGGAGCTGTTTTTT.

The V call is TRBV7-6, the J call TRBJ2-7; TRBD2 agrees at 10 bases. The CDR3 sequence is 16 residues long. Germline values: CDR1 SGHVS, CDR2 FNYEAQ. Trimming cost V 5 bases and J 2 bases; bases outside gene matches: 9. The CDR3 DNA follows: TGTGCCAGCAGCCAAGAGGGGACTAGCGTTGCCTACGAGCAGTACTTC. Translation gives CASSQEGTSVAYEQYF.

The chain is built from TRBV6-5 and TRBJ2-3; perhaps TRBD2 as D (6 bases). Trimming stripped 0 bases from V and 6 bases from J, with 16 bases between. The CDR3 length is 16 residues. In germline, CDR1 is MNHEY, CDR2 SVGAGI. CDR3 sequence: CASSYSLRGAGDTQYF. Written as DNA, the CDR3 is TGTGCCAGCAGTTACTCGCTCCGGGGCGCGGGGGATACGCAGTATTTT.

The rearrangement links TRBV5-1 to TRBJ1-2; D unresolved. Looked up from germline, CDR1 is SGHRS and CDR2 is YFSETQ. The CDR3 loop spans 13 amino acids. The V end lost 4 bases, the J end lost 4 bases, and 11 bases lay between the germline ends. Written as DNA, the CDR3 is TGCGCCAGCAGCCGAGAGGTTTCCTATGGCTACACCTTC. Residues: CASSREVSYGYTF.

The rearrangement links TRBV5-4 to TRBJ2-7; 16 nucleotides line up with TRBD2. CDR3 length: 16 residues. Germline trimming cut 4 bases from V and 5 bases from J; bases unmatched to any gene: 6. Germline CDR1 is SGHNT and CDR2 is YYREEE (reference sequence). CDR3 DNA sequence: TGTGCCAGCAGCCCGGGACTAGCGGGAGGGCAGCACGAGCAGTACTTC. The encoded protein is CASSPGLAGGQHEQYF.

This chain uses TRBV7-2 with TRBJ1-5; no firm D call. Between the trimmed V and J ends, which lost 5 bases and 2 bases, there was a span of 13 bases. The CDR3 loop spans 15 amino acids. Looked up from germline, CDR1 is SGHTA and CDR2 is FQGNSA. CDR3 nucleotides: TGTGCCAGCAGCCGAGACCCTAGTGGCAATCAGCCCCAGCATTTT. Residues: CASSRDPSGNQPQHF.

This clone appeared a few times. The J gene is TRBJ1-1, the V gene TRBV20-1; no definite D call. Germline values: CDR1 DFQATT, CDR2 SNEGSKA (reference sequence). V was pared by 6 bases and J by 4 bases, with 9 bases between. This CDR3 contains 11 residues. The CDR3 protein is CSAISGTEAFF. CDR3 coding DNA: TGCAGTGCCATATCCGGCACTGAAGCTTTCTTT.

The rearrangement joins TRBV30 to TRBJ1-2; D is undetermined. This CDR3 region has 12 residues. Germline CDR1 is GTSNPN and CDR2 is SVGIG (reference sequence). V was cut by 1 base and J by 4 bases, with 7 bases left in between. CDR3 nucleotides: TGTGCCTGGAGTGAAGGCGGCTATGGCTACACCTTC. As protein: CAWSEGGYGYTF.

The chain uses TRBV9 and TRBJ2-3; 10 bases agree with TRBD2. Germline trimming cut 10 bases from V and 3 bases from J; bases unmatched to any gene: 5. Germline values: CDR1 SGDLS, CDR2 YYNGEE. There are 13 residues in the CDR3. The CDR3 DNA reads TGTGCCTTAACTAGCGGGAAGACAGATACGCAGTATTTT. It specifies CALTSGKTDTQYF.